Listed below are T cell receptor beta chains from one sample, sequenced in a study of prognosis after radiotherapy for stage I lung cancer. TCRdb used MiXCR to reprocess the multiplex PCR reads, holding one entry per CDR3 protein. The data contain around 19,000 distinct CDR3 sequences, roughly 46% of them singletons. This specimen consisted of PBMCs, obtained before or after stereotactic body radiation therapy (not recorded which). Receptors were obtained from a donor over 45 with non-small cell lung cancer. Both conserved end residues are part of each CDR3. D genes are given only for firm matches. Size values are once, few and many counts, or a class for expanded clones, and some rows have none.

V gene,J gene,D gene,clone size,CDR3 protein,CDR3 DNA
TRBV28,TRBJ1-2,TRBD1,medium-sized,CASSITGGYGYTF,TGTGCCAGCAGTATTACAGGGGGGTATGGCTACACCTTC
TRBV25-1,TRBJ1-5,TRBD1,many,CASSESAGGYSNQPQHF,TGTGCCAGCAGTGAATCGGCAGGGGGCTATAGCAATCAGCCCCAGCATTTT
TRBV5-1,TRBJ2-2,TRBD2,.,CASSLAGTRIAVELFF,TGCGCCAGCAGCTTGGCCGGGACTAGGATCGCCGTGGAGCTGTTTTTT
TRBV6-2/TRBV6-3,TRBJ2-3,.,.,CASSCTPLGVMEDSLDTQYF,TGTGCCAGCAGTTGCACCCCCCTAGGAGTAATGGAGGACTCCCTAGATACGCAGTATTTT
TRBV6-5,TRBJ1-1,.,many,CASSYVSEAFF,TGTGCCAGCAGTTACGTCTCTGAAGCTTTCTTT
TRBV7-9,TRBJ1-3,.,many,CASSLAANSGNTIYF,TGTGCCAGCAGCTTAGCCGCTAACTCTGGAAACACCATATATTTT
TRBV6-2/TRBV6-3,TRBJ2-6,.,.,CASTDSPLDFSGANVLTF,TGTGCCAGCACCGACAGCCCTCTAGACTTTTCTGGGGCCAACGTCCTGACTTTC
TRBV30,TRBJ2-7,TRBD2,many,CAWSLLGGVSYEQYF,TGTGCCTGGAGCCTCCTTGGGGGGGTCTCCTACGAGCAGTACTTC
TRBV7-9,TRBJ1-5,.,.,CASSLAVGLAGQPQHF,TGTGCCAGCAGCTTAGCGGTAGGCTTAGCCGGTCAGCCCCAGCATTTT
TRBV20-1,TRBJ2-5,.,.,CSATSVEAETQYF,TGCAGTGCCACCTCGGTGGAGGCGGAGACCCAGTACTTC
TRBV27,TRBJ1-6,.,.,CASSFNTGTPSHF,TGTGCCAGCAGCTTCAACACCGGGACACCCTCCCACTTT
TRBV20-1,TRBJ1-4,.,many,CSATQSPEKLFF,TGCAGTGCTACACAGAGTCCTGAAAAACTGTTTTTT
TRBV6-1,TRBJ2-5,TRBD1,many,CASRFRRTGGETQYF,TGTGCCAGCAGGTTTAGAAGGACAGGGGGGGAGACCCAGTACTTC
TRBV7-9,TRBJ2-3,.,many,CASSLVRGMSTDTQYF,TGTGCCAGCAGCTTAGTAAGGGGTATGAGCACAGATACGCAGTATTTT
TRBV30,TRBJ2-3,.,.,CAWKGLSTDTQYF,TGTGCCTGGAAAGGACTCTCCACAGATACGCAGTATTTT
TRBV6-6,TRBJ1-5,.,.,CASSYSTGYQPQHF,TGTGCCAGCAGTTACTCGACAGGATATCAGCCCCAGCATTTT
TRBV3-1,TRBJ1-3,.,many,CASSPNSGNTIYF,TGTGCCAGCAGCCCTAACTCTGGAAACACCATATATTTT